The source of this TCR beta chain is a study of OX40 agonist ivuxolimab in advanced cancers. Whole-study context: Enrollees could have had prior anti-PD-1, anti-PD-L1 or anti-CTLA-4 therapy, which under 50% had received.

Produced via immunoSEQ multiplex PCR; TCRdb's table is partial and in-frame only. The data hold over 40,000 clones, with around 86% observed a single time. V was clipped by 6 bases and J by 5 bases, with 14 bases between them. The CDR3 has 13 residues. Germline V gene data show CDR1 as MNHEY and CDR2 as SVGAGI. This TCR came from an adult with an advanced solid tumor such as melanoma, head and neck, liver or kidney cancer. The sequencing used CD4+ or CD8+ T cells sorted from blood, collected in a trial of the OX40 agonist ivuxolimab. The rearrangement uses TRBV6-5 and TRBJ2-7; perhaps D is TRBD1 or TRBD2 (5 bases each). The CDR3 loop is CASSLGTGDEQYF. Here the CDR3 DNA reads TGTGCCAGCAGCCTGGGGACCGGGGACGAGCAGTACTTC.